The rows below give T cell receptor beta chains drawn from one sample of a study of blood T cell repertoires in COVID-19. Data came from immunoSEQ multiplex PCR; TCRdb stores just in-frame clones and leaves some out. Of some 49,000 clones in the sample, less than 90% were seen once. The sample comprised peripheral blood. These TCRs come from a human donor in a cohort sampled during active COVID-19. Both conserved end residues are trimmed from each CDR3.

>TRBV5-1|TRBJ2-7
ASCQIPGQSSYEQY
>TRBV4-2|TRBJ1-4
ASSQEGGGGEKLF
>TRBV7-9|TRBJ1-4
ASSLAGAGEKLF
>TRBV7-9|TRBJ2-1
ASSSQPTAF
>TRBV7-3|TRBJ2-7
ASSPGSGDYEQY
>TRBV24-1|TRBJ2-2
ATKTGEANTGELF
>TRBV28|TRBJ1-6
ASRSGTGNSPLH
>TRBV4-1|TRBJ2-7
ASSQRQLYEQY
>TRBV4-3|TRBJ2-7
ASSQVRGYEQY
>TRBV18|TRBJ1-1
ASSPSLRGTGNTEAF
>TRBV5-1|TRBJ2-7
ASSLGVGRLAEQY
>TRBV4-3|TRBJ1-2
ASSQERNRGNHGYT
>TRBV2|TRBJ2-7
ASSPSSGQGRYEQY
>TRBV4-3|TRBJ1-2
ASSQTGVAGHGYT
>TRBV7-2|TRBJ1-6
ASSSGAPNNSPLH
>TRBV4-1|TRBJ2-1
ASSRSSSGNYNEQF
>TRBV6-2/TRBV6-3|TRBJ2-5
ASSYWDRGPKTQY
>TRBV29-1|TRBJ2-7
SVTGLSNEQY
>TRBV29-1|TRBJ2-3
SAGYTSGGAARTDTQY
>TRBV28|TRBJ1-2
AAGDEDGYT
>TRBV20-1|TRBJ1-2
SASTIANYGYT
>TRBV6-1|TRBJ1-2
ASSDTPGYGYT
>TRBV9|TRBJ1-1
ASSVGPEAEAF
>TRBV30|TRBJ1-2
AWSGGGGLYGYT
>TRBV29-1|TRBJ2-5
SVERGFGQETQY
>TRBV11-2|TRBJ2-7
ASSPRTGVYEQY
>TRBV7-3|TRBJ2-3
ASSFSGGVTDTQY
>TRBV7-2|TRBJ1-6
ASSSERGGARGNSPLH
>TRBV4-3|TRBJ1-1
ASSQVGVTEAF
>TRBV12-3/TRBV12-4|TRBJ1-1
ASTYRGKTEAF
>TRBV4-1|TRBJ2-1
ASSLGQSSYNEQF
>TRBV11-2|TRBJ1-2
ALSTGGSGYT
>TRBV15|TRBJ2-5
ATSRAPRAETQY
>TRBV24-1|TRBJ2-5
ATSDLRGQGPETQY
>TRBV4-3|TRBJ1-4
ASSQDKASATNEKLF